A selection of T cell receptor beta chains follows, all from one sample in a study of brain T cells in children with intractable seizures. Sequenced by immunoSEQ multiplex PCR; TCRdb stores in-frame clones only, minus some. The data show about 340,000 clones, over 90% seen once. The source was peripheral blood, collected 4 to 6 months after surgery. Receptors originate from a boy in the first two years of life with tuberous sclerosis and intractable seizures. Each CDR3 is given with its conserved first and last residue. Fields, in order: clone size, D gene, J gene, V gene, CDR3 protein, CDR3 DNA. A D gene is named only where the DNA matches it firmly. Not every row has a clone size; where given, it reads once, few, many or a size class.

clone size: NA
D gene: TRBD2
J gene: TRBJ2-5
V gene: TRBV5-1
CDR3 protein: CASSLEAGQETQYF
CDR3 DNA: TGCGCCAGCAGCTTGGAAGCGGGGCAAGAGACCCAGTACTTC

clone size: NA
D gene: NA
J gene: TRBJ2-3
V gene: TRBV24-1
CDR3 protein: CATGRWGTDTQYF
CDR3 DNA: TGTGCCACAGGAAGGTGGGGCACAGATACGCAGTATTTT

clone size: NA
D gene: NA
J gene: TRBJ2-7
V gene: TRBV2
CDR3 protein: CASSETGHRFYEQYF
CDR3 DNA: TGTGCCAGCAGTGAAACGGGACACCGGTTCTACGAGCAGTACTTC

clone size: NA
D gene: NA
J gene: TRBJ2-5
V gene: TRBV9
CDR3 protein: CASSVEPTGREETQYF
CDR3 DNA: TGTGCCAGCAGCGTAGAGCCAACAGGGAGGGAAGAGACCCAGTACTTC

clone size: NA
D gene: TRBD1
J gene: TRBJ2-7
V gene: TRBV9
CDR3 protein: CASSVGAGGYYEQYF
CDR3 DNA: TGTGCCAGCAGCGTAGGAGCAGGGGGCTATTACGAGCAGTACTTC

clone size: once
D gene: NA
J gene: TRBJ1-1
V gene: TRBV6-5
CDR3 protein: CASSFVRRNTEAFF
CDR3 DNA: TGTGCCAGCAGTTTTGTCCGGAGGAACACTGAAGCTTTCTTT

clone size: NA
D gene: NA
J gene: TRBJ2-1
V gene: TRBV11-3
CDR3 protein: CASSFGYRVLYNEQFF
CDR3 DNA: TGTGCCAGCAGCTTTGGGTACAGGGTCCTCTACAATGAGCAGTTCTTC

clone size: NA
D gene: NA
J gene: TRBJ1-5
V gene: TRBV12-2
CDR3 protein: CASRFDRGKEGNQPQHF
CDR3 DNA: TGTGCAAGTCGCTTTGACAGGGGGAAGGAAGGGAATCAGCCCCAGCATTTT

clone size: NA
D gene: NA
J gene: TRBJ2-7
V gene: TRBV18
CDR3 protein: CASSPWVNRVAVEQYF
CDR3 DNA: TGTGCCAGCTCACCATGGGTAAACAGGGTAGCGGTCGAGCAGTACTTC

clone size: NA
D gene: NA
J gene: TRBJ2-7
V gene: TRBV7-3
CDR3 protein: CASSLKSGTSYEQYF
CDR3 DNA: TGTGCCAGCAGCTTAAAGAGCGGTACCTCCTACGAGCAGTACTTC

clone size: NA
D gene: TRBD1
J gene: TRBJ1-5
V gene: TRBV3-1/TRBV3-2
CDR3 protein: CASSQGQGGRQPQHF
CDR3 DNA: TGTGCCAGCAGCCAAGGACAGGGAGGACGCCAGCCCCAGCATTTT

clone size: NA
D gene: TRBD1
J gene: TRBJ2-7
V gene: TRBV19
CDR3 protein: CASSMGQGYYEQYF
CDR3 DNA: TGTGCCAGTAGTATGGGACAGGGCTACTACGAGCAGTACTTC

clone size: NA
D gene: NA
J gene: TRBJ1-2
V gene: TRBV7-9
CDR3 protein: CASSLRPNTALGHYGYTF
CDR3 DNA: TGTGCCAGCAGCTTAAGGCCTAACACAGCCCTAGGACACTATGGCTACACCTTC

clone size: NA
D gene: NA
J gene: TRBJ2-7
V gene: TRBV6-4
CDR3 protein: CASSEIDGTEQYF
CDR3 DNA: TGTGCCAGCAGTGAGATCGACGGTACCGAGCAGTACTTC

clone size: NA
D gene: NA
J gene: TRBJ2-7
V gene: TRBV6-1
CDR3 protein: CASCGGLILGGRIEQYF
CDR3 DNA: TGTGCCAGCTGTGGTGGGCTGATATTAGGGGGACGTATCGAGCAGTACTTC

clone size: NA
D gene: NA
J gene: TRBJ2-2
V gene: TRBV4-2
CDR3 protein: CASSQAAGVTGELFF
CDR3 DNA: TGTGCCAGCAGCCAGGCAGCGGGCGTCACCGGGGAGCTGTTTTTT

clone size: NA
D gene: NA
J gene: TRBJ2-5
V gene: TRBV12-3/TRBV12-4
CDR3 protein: CASSLANGETQYF
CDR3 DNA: TGTGCCAGCAGTTTAGCAAACGGCGAGACCCAGTACTTC

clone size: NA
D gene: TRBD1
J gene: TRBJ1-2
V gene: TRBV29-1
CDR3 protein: CSVLLQGLTGYTF
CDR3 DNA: TGCAGCGTGCTCCTACAGGGGCTGACGGGCTACACCTTC

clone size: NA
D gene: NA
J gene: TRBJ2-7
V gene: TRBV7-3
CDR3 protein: CASSPLASSGYEQYF
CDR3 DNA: TGTGCCAGCAGCCCCTTAGCATCAAGCGGCTACGAGCAGTACTTC

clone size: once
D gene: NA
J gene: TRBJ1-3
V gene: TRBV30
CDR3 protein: CAWAYLSGNTIYF
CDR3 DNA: TGTGCCTGGGCTTACCTCTCTGGAAACACCATATATTTT

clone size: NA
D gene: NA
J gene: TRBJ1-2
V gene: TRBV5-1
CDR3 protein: CASSLGQGEFTNYGYTF
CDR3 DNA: TGCGCCAGCAGCTTGGGGCAGGGTGAATTCACTAACTATGGCTACACCTTC

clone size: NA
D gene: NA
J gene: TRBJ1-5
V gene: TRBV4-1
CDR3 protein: CASSQGWSNQPQHF
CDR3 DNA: TGCGCCAGCAGCCAGGGATGGAGCAATCAGCCCCAGCATTTT

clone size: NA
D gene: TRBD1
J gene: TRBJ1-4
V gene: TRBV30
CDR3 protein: CASRQGWEKLFF
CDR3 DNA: TGTGCCTCCAGACAGGGCTGGGAAAAACTGTTTTTT

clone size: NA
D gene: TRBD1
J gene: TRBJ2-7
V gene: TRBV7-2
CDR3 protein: CASSQLAWDRSYEQYF
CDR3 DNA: TGTGCCAGCAGCCAGTTGGCTTGGGACAGATCCTACGAGCAGTACTTC

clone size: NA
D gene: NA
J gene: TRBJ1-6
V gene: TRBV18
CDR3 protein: CASSPLGYSGVYNSPLHF
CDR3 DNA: TGTGCCAGCTCACCCCTGGGCTACAGTGGCGTTTATAATTCACCCCTCCACTTT

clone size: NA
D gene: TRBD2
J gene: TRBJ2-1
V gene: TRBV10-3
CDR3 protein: CATRLALGYNEQFF
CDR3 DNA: TGTGCCACCCGACTAGCTTTGGGCTACAATGAGCAGTTCTTC

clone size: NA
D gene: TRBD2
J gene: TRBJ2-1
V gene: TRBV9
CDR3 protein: CASSVSGRGEQFF
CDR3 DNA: TGTGCCAGCAGCGTAAGTGGGAGGGGTGAGCAGTTCTTC

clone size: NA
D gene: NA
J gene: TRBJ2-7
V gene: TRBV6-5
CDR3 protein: CASTAGPSYEQYF
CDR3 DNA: TGTGCCAGCACGGCAGGTCCATCCTACGAGCAGTACTTC

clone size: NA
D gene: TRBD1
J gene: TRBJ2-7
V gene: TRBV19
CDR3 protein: CASSMGQGATYEQYF
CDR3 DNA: TGTGCCAGTAGTATGGGCCAGGGGGCAACCTACGAGCAGTACTTC

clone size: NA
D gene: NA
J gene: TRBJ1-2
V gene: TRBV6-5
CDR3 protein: CASSYGHTSGYTF
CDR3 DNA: TGTGCCAGCAGTTACGGACATACGTCTGGCTACACCTTC

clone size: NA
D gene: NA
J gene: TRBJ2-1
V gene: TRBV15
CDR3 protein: CATSSHTLNEQFF
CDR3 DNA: TGTGCCACCAGCAGCCATACACTAAATGAGCAGTTCTTC

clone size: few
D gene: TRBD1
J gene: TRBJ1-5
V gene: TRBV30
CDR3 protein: CAWSAGTGNQPQHF
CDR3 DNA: TGTGCCTGGAGTGCCGGGACAGGCAATCAGCCCCAGCATTTT

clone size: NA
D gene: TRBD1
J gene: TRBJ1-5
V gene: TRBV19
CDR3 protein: CASSIQTTGGGNQPQHF
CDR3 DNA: TGTGCCAGTAGTATCCAGACGACAGGGGGCGGCAATCAGCCCCAGCATTTT

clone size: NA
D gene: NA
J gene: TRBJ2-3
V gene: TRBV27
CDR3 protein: CASSLGRLYTDTQYF
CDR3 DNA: TGTGCCAGCAGTTTAGGGAGACTTTACACAGATACGCAGTATTTT

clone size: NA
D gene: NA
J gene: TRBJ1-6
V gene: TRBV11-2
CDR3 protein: CASSEDRTGYNSPLHF
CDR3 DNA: TGTGCCAGCAGCGAGGACAGAACGGGTTATAATTCACCCCTCCACTTT

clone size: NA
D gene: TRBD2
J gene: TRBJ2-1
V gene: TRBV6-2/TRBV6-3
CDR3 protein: CASSFPLAGGLLSSYNEQFF
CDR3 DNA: TGTGCCAGCAGTTTCCCACTAGCGGGGGGATTATTGAGCTCCTACAATGAGCAGTTCTTC

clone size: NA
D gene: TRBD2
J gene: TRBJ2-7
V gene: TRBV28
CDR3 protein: CASSFGRGGNYEQYF
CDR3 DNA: TGTGCCAGCAGTTTTGGGCGGGGGGGGAACTACGAGCAGTACTTC

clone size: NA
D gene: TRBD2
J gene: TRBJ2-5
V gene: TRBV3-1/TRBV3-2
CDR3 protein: CASSQDLREGKETQYF
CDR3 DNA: TGTGCCAGCAGCCAAGATCTACGGGAGGGAAAAGAGACCCAGTACTTC

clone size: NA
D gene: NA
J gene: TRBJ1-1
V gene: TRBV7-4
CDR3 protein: CASSLGRPTAKMNTEAFF
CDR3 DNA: TGTGCCAGCAGCTTAGGCCGACCCACCGCTAAGATGAACACTGAAGCTTTCTTT

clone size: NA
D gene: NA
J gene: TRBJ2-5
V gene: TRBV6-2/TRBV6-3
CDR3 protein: CASSYSITGGLQETQYF
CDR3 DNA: TGTGCCAGCAGTTACTCGATCACCGGGGGGCTCCAAGAGACCCAGTACTTC

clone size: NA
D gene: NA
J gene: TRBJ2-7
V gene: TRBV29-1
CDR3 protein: CSVVAGPSYEQYF
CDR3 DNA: TGCAGCGTTGTGGCGGGACCCTCCTACGAGCAGTACTTC

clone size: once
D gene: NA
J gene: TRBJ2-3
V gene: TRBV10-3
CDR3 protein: CAISESPGSDTQYF
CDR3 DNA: TGTGCCATCAGTGAGTCCCCCGGGTCCGATACGCAGTATTTT

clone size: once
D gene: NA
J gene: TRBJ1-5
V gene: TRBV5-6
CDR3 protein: CASSPGLGNQPQHF
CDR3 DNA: TGTGCCAGCAGCCCGGGTTTGGGCAATCAGCCCCAGCATTTT

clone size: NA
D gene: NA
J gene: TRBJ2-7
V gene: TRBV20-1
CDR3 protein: CSASVGGSYEQYF
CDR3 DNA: TGCAGTGCTAGTGTTGGCGGCTCCTACGAGCAGTACTTC

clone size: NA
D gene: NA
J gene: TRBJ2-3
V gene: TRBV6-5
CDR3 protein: CASSYMATDTQYF
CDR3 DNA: TGTGCCAGCAGTTACATGGCCACAGATACGCAGTATTTT

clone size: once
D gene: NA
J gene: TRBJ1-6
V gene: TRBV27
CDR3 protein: CASSLTVNSPLHF
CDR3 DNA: TGTGCCAGCAGTTTAACAGTTAATTCACCCCTCCACTTT

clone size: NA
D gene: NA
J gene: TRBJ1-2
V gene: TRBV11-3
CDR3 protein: CASSYQGSYGYTF
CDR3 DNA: TGTGCCAGCAGCTATCAGGGATCTTATGGCTACACCTTC

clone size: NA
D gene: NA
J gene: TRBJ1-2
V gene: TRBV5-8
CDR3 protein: CASSLRQASYGYTF
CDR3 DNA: TGTGCCAGCAGCTTGAGACAGGCAAGCTATGGCTACACCTTC

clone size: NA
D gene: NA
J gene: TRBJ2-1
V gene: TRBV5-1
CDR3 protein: CASSSTGFYNEQFF
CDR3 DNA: TGCGCCAGCAGCTCTACAGGTTTCTACAATGAGCAGTTCTTC

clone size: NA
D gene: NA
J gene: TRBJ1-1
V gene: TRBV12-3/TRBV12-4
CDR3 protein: CASSQRVTEAFF
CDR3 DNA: TGTGCCAGCAGTCAGAGGGTCACTGAAGCTTTCTTT

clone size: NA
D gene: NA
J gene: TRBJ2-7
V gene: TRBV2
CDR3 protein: CASMATSYEQYF
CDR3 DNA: TGTGCCAGCATGGCCACCTCCTACGAGCAGTACTTC

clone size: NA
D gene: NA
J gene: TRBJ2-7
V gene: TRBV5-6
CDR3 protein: CASSLDVYEQYF
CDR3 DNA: TGTGCCAGCAGCTTGGACGTCTACGAGCAGTACTTC

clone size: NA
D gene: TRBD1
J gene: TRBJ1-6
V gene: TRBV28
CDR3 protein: CASTTLEGASNSPLHF
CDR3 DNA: TGTGCCAGCACCACACTCGAGGGGGCCTCTAATTCACCCCTCCACTTT

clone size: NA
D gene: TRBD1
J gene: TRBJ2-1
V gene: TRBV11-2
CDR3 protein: CASSFGTGSGDEQFF
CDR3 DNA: TGTGCCAGCAGCTTCGGGACAGGGTCAGGTGATGAGCAGTTCTTC

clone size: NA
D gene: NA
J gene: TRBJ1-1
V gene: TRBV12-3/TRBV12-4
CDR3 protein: CASTDWRAEAFF
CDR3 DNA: TGTGCCAGCACCGACTGGAGGGCTGAAGCTTTCTTT

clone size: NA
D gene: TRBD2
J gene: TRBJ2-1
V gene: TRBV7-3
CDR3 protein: CASSLLPASGRNEQFF
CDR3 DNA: TGTGCCAGCAGCCTATTACCTGCTAGCGGGAGGAATGAGCAGTTCTTC

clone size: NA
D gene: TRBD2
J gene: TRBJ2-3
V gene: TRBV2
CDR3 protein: CASSEGLLAGTTDTQYF
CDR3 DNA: TGTGCCAGCAGTGAAGGACTACTAGCGGGGACCACAGATACGCAGTATTTT

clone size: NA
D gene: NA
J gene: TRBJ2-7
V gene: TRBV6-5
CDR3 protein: CASTTGTEGGEQYF
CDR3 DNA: TGTGCCAGCACTACCGGGACCGAGGGCGGCGAGCAGTACTTC

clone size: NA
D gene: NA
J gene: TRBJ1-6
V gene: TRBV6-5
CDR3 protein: CASLPRWRVYSPLHF
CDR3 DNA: TGTGCCAGCCTCCCCCGGTGGAGGGTCTATTCACCCCTCCACTTT